This T cell receptor (beta chain) was observed in a study of cytomegalovirus exposure and HLA in healthy donors. Repertoires were generated with immunoSEQ multiplex PCR, while TCRdb's copy carries only in-frame clones and drops some. The sample has fewer than 150,000 clones, around four fifths seen once. Germline V CDR1 and CDR2: MNHEY, SMNVEV (reference sequence). The CDR3 contains 18 residues. V shed 4 bases, J shed 4 bases, and the junction held 14 bases outside the gene matches. The chain recombines TRBV27 with TRBJ1-1; 11 nucleotides match TRBD1. This TCR was recovered from a man aged 30-40 years in good health and CMV-seropositive. Sequenced input: PBMCs. CDR3 sequence reads: CASSYRTGGAYIATEAFF. For the CDR3, the DNA is TGTGCCAGCAGTTATCGGACAGGGGGCGCCTACATAGCCACTGAAGCTTTCTTT.